Listed below are T cell receptor beta chains from one sample, sequenced in a study of cytomegalovirus exposure and HLA in healthy donors. TCRdb's copy holds only in-frame clones and misses some; the assay was immunoSEQ multiplex PCR. Among fewer than 250,000 clones listed, around four fifths were seen once. The sequencing input was PBMCs. These receptor sequences come from a man in his forties in good health and CMV-seropositive. Each CDR3 is given with its conserved first and last residue. Each record gives: V gene, clone size, J gene, D gene, CDR3 DNA, CDR3 protein. D genes are given only for firm matches. Part of the rows lack a size; the others show once, few, many or a class for expanded clones.

>TRBV7-3|once|TRBJ2-1|.
TGTGCCAGCAGCCCACCGGTGATAGTACCAACGGTCTATGAGCAGTTCTTC
CASSPPVIVPTVYEQFF
>TRBV10-2|.|TRBJ2-1|TRBD2
TGCGCCAGCAGTGATGTTGGGACTAGCGTTAACAATGAGCAGTTCTTC
CASSDVGTSVNNEQFF
>TRBV10-3|.|TRBJ2-1|TRBD2
TGTGCCACCAGGCGCGCGGGAGACTCAACGAATGAGCAGTTCTTC
CATRRAGDSTNEQFF
>TRBV10-3|.|TRBJ1-4|.
TGTGCCATCAGTGAGTCGTCAATCGGGGGTGAAAAACTGTTTTTT
CAISESSIGGEKLFF
>TRBV6-5|.|TRBJ2-2|TRBD2
TGTGCCACCTCTCCCGGCGGGAGGAAAACCGGGGAGCTGTTTTTT
CATSPGGRKTGELFF
>TRBV9|.|TRBJ2-2|TRBD2
TGTGCCAGCAGCCCCCCCGGGGGGGCGAACACCGGGGAGCTGTTTTTT
CASSPPGGANTGELFF
>TRBV7-2|.|TRBJ2-5|TRBD2
TGTGCCAGCAGCTTAGGTACTAGCGGGAGCGGGAAGACCCAGTACTTC
CASSLGTSGSGKTQYF
>TRBV29-1|.|TRBJ1-2|TRBD1
TGCAGCATGGAACAGGGGGTTGGTGGCTACACCTTC
CSMEQGVGGYTF
>TRBV25-1|few|TRBJ2-7|.
TGTGCCAGCAGTGACCAGGGGGCGGGAGACTACGAGCAGTACTTC
CASSDQGAGDYEQYF
>TRBV6-1|.|TRBJ2-7|.
TGTGCCAGCTTCGGACATCAGATCTCCTACGAGCAGTACTTC
CASFGHQISYEQYF
>TRBV18|.|TRBJ1-2|.
TGTGCCAGCTCACCACCGTCCAGGGTGGTCTATGGCTACACCTTC
CASSPPSRVVYGYTF
>TRBV5-1|once|TRBJ2-3|.
TGCGCCAGCAGAGCGGAACCTTCTAGCACAGATACGCAGTATTTT
CASRAEPSSTDTQYF
>TRBV28|once|TRBJ1-3|.
TGTGCCAGCAGTCCTCACCTTGGGGGGGATGGAAACACCATATATTTT
CASSPHLGGDGNTIYF
>TRBV7-2|.|TRBJ2-7|TRBD1
TGTGCCACAGGGGGCAGGGGGCTCTCCTACGAGCAGTACTTC
CATGGRGLSYEQYF
>TRBV5-6|.|TRBJ2-1|.
TGTGCCAGCAGCTTGCGCCTGATTCGCGTCAATGAGCAGTTCTTC
CASSLRLIRVNEQFF
>TRBV5-1|few|TRBJ1-1|TRBD1
TGCGCCAGCAGCCTGGACAGGGGGACTGAAGCTTTCTTT
CASSLDRGTEAFF
>TRBV7-8|once|TRBJ2-1|.
TGTGCCAGCAGCTTGTTCTCTCTCGCCTACAATGAGCAGTTCTTC
CASSLFSLAYNEQFF
>TRBV19|once|TRBJ2-1|.
TGTGCCAGTAGTATCCAGCCGGGTCCCTACAATGAGCAGTTCTTC
CASSIQPGPYNEQFF
>TRBV2|.|TRBJ2-5|.
TGTGCCAGCAAGAGGACCAGGGAAGGGGAGACCCAGTACTTC
CASKRTREGETQYF
>TRBV7-9|.|TRBJ1-1|.
TGTGCCAGCAGCTTAGCAAGGGGCTACACTGAAGCTTTCTTT
CASSLARGYTEAFF
>TRBV18|.|TRBJ2-1|.
TGTGCCAGCTCACCACAACAGTCGAGCTCCTACAATGAGCAGTTCTTC
CASSPQQSSSYNEQFF
>TRBV6-1|.|TRBJ1-5|.
TGTGCCAGCAGTGAAGTCTTGGGAGGTGGCAATCAGCCCCAGCATTTT
CASSEVLGGGNQPQHF
>TRBV4-1|.|TRBJ2-5|TRBD2
TGCGCCAGCAGCCGAATTCGGGGCGGGGGCCAAGAGACCCAGTACTTC
CASSRIRGGGQETQYF
>TRBV19|few|TRBJ1-2|.
TGTGCCAGTAGTATAGATTGGCAGGGTACGGAGGGCTACACCTTC
CASSIDWQGTEGYTF
>TRBV7-9|.|TRBJ2-7|TRBD1
TGTGCCAGCAGCTTAGAGACAGGGCCGCTAGTCTACGAGCAGTACTTC
CASSLETGPLVYEQYF
>TRBV5-4|.|TRBJ1-1|.
TGTGCCAGCAGCCCGTTCTTGGGCAGGGGGAACACTGAAGCTTTCTTT
CASSPFLGRGNTEAFF
>TRBV5-4|.|TRBJ1-2|.
TGTGCCAGCAGCTGGGGGGGGCTTATCTATGGCTACACCTTC
CASSWGGLIYGYTF
>TRBV5-1|.|TRBJ1-4|.
TGCGCCAGCAGCTTGCAGGGTGAAAAACTGTTTTTT
CASSLQGEKLFF
>TRBV5-5|.|TRBJ2-4|TRBD2
TGTGCCAGCAGCAGACTACCCCCGGGACTAGCGGGCCAGAGGCAAAACATTCAGTACTTC
CASSRLPPGLAGQRQNIQYF
>TRBV9|.|TRBJ2-7|.
TGTGCCAGCAGCCCTAGCGCAGGGGGCGAGCAGTACTTC
CASSPSAGGEQYF
>TRBV6-6|.|TRBJ1-1|TRBD1
TGTGCCAGCAACCACCAGAGGACAGGGTTGAACACTGAAGCTTTCTTT
CASNHQRTGLNTEAFF
>TRBV18|.|TRBJ1-1|TRBD1
TGTGCCAGCTCCACAGGGGAGCCTGAAGCTTTCTTT
CASSTGEPEAFF
>TRBV4-3|.|TRBJ2-7|.
TGCGCCAGCAGCCAAGGTCAAGGACAGTCCTACGAGCAGTCCTTC
CASSQGQGQSYEQSF
>TRBV6-7|.|TRBJ2-7|TRBD2
TGTGCCAGCAAGCTATTACAGGGGGGACTAGCGGGAGAGGAGGAGCAGTACTTC
CASKLLQGGLAGEEEQYF
>TRBV18|.|TRBJ2-2|.
TGTGCCAGCTCACTAGGAGCGGGACAGAACACCGGGGAGCTGTTTTTT
CASSLGAGQNTGELFF
>TRBV9|once|TRBJ2-7|TRBD1
TGTGCCAGCAGCGTAGGAGGGACAGGGAACTACGAGCAGTACTTC
CASSVGGTGNYEQYF
>TRBV5-1|.|TRBJ2-6|.
TGCGCCAGCAGCTCCGCCGGCAGGGCTGGGGCCAACGTCCTGACTTTC
CASSSAGRAGANVLTF
>TRBV9|.|TRBJ2-5|.
TGTGCCAGCAGCGCAGGACCGGAGGGGACCCAGTACTTC
CASSAGPEGTQYF
>TRBV27|few|TRBJ1-1|.
TGTGCCAGCAGTTTGGGGGGGAGGACTGAAGCTTTCTTT
CASSLGGRTEAFF
>TRBV5-6|.|TRBJ2-1|TRBD1
TGTGCCAGCAGCTTGGACAGGGGGACGAGGAATGAGCAGTTCTTC
CASSLDRGTRNEQFF
>TRBV9|.|TRBJ1-2|TRBD1
TGTGCCAGCAGCGGCGACAGGGTGTATGGCTACACCTTC
CASSGDRVYGYTF
>TRBV27|.|TRBJ1-3|.
TGTGCCAGCAGGGGGCCCTCGACTGGAAACACCATATATTTT
CASRGPSTGNTIYF
>TRBV28|once|TRBJ2-1|.
TGTGCCAGTGACACCCCGACGGGAGTTTCCTACAATGAGCAGTTCTTC
CASDTPTGVSYNEQFF
>TRBV5-6|once|TRBJ2-2|.
TGTGCCAGCAGCTTGGCTCGGACATATACCGGGGAGCTGTTTTTT
CASSLARTYTGELFF
>TRBV10-3|.|TRBJ2-7|.
TGTGCCACCGGAGGCGACGCCGAGCAGTACTTC
CATGGDAEQYF
>TRBV7-2|.|TRBJ2-7|TRBD2
TGTGCCAGCAGCGGGGCTAGCGGACGCTCCTACGAGCAGTACTTC
CASSGASGRSYEQYF
>TRBV6-1|.|TRBJ2-1|.
TGTGCCAGCATGATCCCCAGGTCTTCCTACAATGAGCAGTTCTTC
CASMIPRSSYNEQFF
>TRBV6-5|.|TRBJ1-6|.
TGTGCCAGCAGGGACAGCTATAATTCACCCCTCCACTTT
CASRDSYNSPLHF
>TRBV4-1|.|TRBJ2-3|.
TGCGCCAGCAGCGTAGTGGGCCCAGATACGCAGTATTTT
CASSVVGPDTQYF
>TRBV11-1|.|TRBJ1-1|.
TGTGCCAGCAGCGTCCGGCGGGGGGACACTGAAGCTTTCTTT
CASSVRRGDTEAFF
>TRBV5-1|.|TRBJ1-1|TRBD1
TGCGCCAGCAGCTTGGGACAGGGCTGGACTGAAGCTTTCTTT
CASSLGQGWTEAFF
>TRBV7-6|.|TRBJ2-1|TRBD2
TGTGCCAGCAGCTTAGGGGGGGGAGAGCAGTTCTTC
CASSLGGGEQFF
>TRBV9|.|TRBJ2-7|.
TGTGCCAGCAGCTCCTCAGCGGTTTCCTACGAGCAGTACTTC
CASSSSAVSYEQYF
>TRBV30|once|TRBJ1-2|TRBD1
TGTGCCTGGAATTTACAGGGGGACTATGGCTACACCTTC
CAWNLQGDYGYTF